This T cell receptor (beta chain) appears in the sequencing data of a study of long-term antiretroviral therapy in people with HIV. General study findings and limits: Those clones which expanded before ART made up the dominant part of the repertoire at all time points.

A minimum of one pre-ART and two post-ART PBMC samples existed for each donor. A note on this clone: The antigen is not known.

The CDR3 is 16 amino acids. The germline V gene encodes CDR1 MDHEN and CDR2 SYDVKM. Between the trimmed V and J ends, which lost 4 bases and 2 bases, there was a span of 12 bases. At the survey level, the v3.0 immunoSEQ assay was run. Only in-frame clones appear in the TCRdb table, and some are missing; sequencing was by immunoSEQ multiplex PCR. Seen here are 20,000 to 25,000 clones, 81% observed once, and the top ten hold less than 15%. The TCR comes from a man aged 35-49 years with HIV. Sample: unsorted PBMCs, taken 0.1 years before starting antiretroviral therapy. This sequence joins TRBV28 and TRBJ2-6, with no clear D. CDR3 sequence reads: CASSSQQPAGANVLTF. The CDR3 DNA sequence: TGTGCCAGCAGTTCCCAACAGCCGGCTGGGGCCAACGTCCTGACTTTC.